This TCR beta chain was obtained from a study of blood T cell repertoires in COVID-19. Overall study context: Acute and convalescent COVID-19 specimens originated in the United States, Italy and Spain. Sources were T cells, B-cell-depleted T cells, or PBMCs; the material itself was cDNA or gDNA.

This CDR3 spans 15 amino acids. V was pared by 1 base and J by 1 base, with 10 bases between. CDR1 and CDR2 (germline): SGHDN, FVKESK. Authors' data handling: The authors estimated nucleated cell counts from reference gene primer amplification. Sequenced by immunoSEQ multiplex PCR; TCRdb stores in-frame clones only, minus some. V and J calls and clone size are copied from that table; D and trimming were computed from the DNA. The sample includes over 55,000 clones, 82% seen only once; the top ten take roughly an eighth. Sequencing was carried out using peripheral blood. The rearrangement links TRBV14 to TRBJ1-1; D ambiguous. The sequence was collected from an elderly woman with acute or convalescent COVID-19. In nucleotides, the CDR3 is TGTGCCAGCAGCCAAGGAAGAGCTAGGAACACTGAAGCTTTCTTT. Translating gives CASSQGRARNTEAFF.